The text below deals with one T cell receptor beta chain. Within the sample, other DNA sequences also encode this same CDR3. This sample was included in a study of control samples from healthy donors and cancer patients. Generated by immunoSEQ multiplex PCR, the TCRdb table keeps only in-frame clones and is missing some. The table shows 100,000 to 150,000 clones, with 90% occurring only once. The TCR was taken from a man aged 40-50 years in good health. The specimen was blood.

The CDR3 region is CASSPRATTYNEQFF. In nucleotides, the CDR3 is TGTGCCAGCAGCCCCCGGGCTACAACCTACAATGAGCAGTTCTTC. The chain combines TRBV11-3 with TRBJ2-1; no definite D call. V was shortened by 5 bases and J by 2 bases, with 13 bases between the two germline ends. The CDR3 spans 15 residues. Germline CDR1 reads SGHNT; CDR2 reads YENEEA.